This entry describes one T cell receptor (beta chain). V gave up 0 bases and J gave up 2 bases, with 8 bases separating them. This CDR3 contains 15 residues. This entry belongs to a study of blood T cell repertoires in COVID-19. Study-level background: The United States, Italy and Spain supplied acute and convalescent COVID-19 samples.

Using immunoSEQ multiplex PCR, the repertoire was profiled, and TCRdb retains in-frame clones only, with some absent. The sample has around 150,000 clones; over 75% are singletons. Residents of 24 US areas, aged roughly 18 to 95 years, made up the participants. Self-reported history from a screening survey and questionnaire set each donor's cohort. For recovered donors of Cohort 3, there were two negative PCRs, clearance, or symptom resolution. This chain joins TRBV23-1 and TRBJ1-5, with D hard to call. TRBV23-1 is placed among ORFs of uncertain function. Sequencing was carried out using PBMCs or T cells enriched from blood (not recorded which). The sequence was obtained from a woman between 50 and 59 years old who had recovered from COVID-19. Here the CDR3 reads CASSQSLAGNQPQHF. In DNA, the CDR3 is TGCGCCAGCAGTCAATCCCTAGCAGGCAATCAGCCCCAGCATTTT.